This is a list of T cell receptor beta chains from one sample in a study of T cell responses to AZD1222 COVID-19 vaccine. This table comes from immunoSEQ multiplex PCR, and its TCRdb copy is limited to in-frame clones, with some not included. The sample carries 95,000 to 150,000 clones, 75% to 90% recorded once. Sequenced here: peripheral blood, sampled 28 days after the second AZD1222 dose. The receptor set was obtained from an adult who received the AZD1222 COVID-19 vaccine. The CDR3 runs from the conserved cysteine through the conserved F or W. D genes are given only for firm matches. Not every row has a clone size; where given, it reads once, few, many or a size class.

TRBD2,15,TRBV19,NA,TRBJ2-3,CASSPIGGWTDTQYF,TGTGCCAGTAGCCCTATCGGGGGGTGGACAGATACGCAGTATTTT
NA,13,TRBV25-1,NA,TRBJ1-6,CASSELGFSPLHF,TGTGCCAGCAGTGAACTAGGATTTTCACCCCTCCACTTT
NA,14,TRBV2,NA,TRBJ2-7,CASSEEPGTPEQYF,TGTGCCAGCAGTGAAGAACCCGGGACTCCCGAGCAGTACTTC
NA,16,TRBV27,NA,TRBJ1-3,CASSLSWAASGNTIYF,TGTGCCAGCAGTTTATCATGGGCTGCCTCTGGAAACACCATATATTTT
TRBD2,16,TRBV5-1,NA,TRBJ2-7,CASSLPIGREVNEQYF,TGCGCCAGCAGCTTGCCGATCGGGAGGGAGGTCAACGAGCAGTACTTC
NA,14,TRBV28,NA,TRBJ1-6,CASSSGRGGSPLHF,TGTGCCAGCAGCTCCGGAAGGGGTGGGTCACCCCTCCACTTT
TRBD1,14,TRBV7-2,NA,TRBJ1-1,CASRERQGTTEAFF,TGTGCCAGCAGGGAACGACAGGGCACCACTGAAGCTTTCTTT
NA,12,TRBV28,NA,TRBJ2-2,CATRANTGELFF,TGTGCCACCAGGGCCAACACCGGGGAGCTGTTTTTT
TRBD1,17,TRBV18,NA,TRBJ2-7,CASRLQSAGQGSYEQYF,TGTGCCAGCCGTCTACAGTCGGCGGGACAGGGGTCGTACGAGCAGTACTTC
NA,15,TRBV10-2,NA,TRBJ2-2,CASTVGESNTGELFF,TGCGCCAGCACCGTGGGGGAGTCGAACACCGGGGAGCTGTTTTTT
TRBD1,13,TRBV6-2/TRBV6-3,NA,TRBJ1-2,CASSPTGDRGYTF,TGTGCCAGCAGCCCTACAGGGGATCGGGGCTACACCTTC
NA,12,TRBV5-6,NA,TRBJ2-7,CASSRDTVEQYF,TGTGCCAGCAGCAGGGACACCGTGGAGCAGTACTTC
TRBD1,15,TRBV3-1/TRBV3-2,NA,TRBJ1-2,CASSQYQTGGYGYTF,TGTGCCAGCAGCCAATACCAGACAGGGGGCTATGGCTACACCTTC
TRBD1,18,TRBV28,NA,TRBJ2-3,CASSFIWGQVESTDTQYF,TGTGCCAGCAGTTTTATTTGGGGACAGGTGGAGTCCACAGATACGCAGTATTTT
NA,15,TRBV3-1/TRBV3-2,NA,TRBJ1-6,CASSQASSYNSPLHF,TGTGCCAGCAGCCAAGCGAGCTCCTATAATTCACCCCTCCACTTT
TRBD2,13,TRBV2,NA,TRBJ2-6,CASGGSGANVLTF,TGTGCCTCGGGGGGGTCTGGGGCCAACGTCCTGACTTTC
NA,14,TRBV4-1,NA,TRBJ1-1,CASSQWDGHIEAFF,TGCGCCAGCAGCCAATGGGACGGACACATAGAAGCTTTCTTT
NA,17,TRBV14,NA,TRBJ2-6,CASSQGRTNSGANVLTF,TGTGCCAGCAGCCAAGGGCGGACAAACTCTGGGGCCAACGTCCTGACTTTC
TRBD2,15,TRBV5-4,NA,TRBJ2-1,CASSSGLADDNEQFF,TGTGCCAGCAGCTCGGGACTAGCGGACGACAATGAGCAGTTCTTC
NA,15,TRBV5-4,NA,TRBJ1-1,CASSLDIRRAEKAFF,TGTGCCAGCAGCTTGGACATTAGAAGGGCGGAGAAGGCTTTCTTT
NA,17,TRBV5-4,NA,TRBJ2-2,CASSYGGGLANTGELFF,TGTGCCAGCAGCTATGGGGGAGGCCTAGCGAACACCGGGGAGCTGTTTTTT
TRBD1,13,TRBV10-1,NA,TRBJ1-6,CATRDRANSPLHF,TGCGCCACCCGGGACAGGGCCAATTCACCCCTCCACTTT
NA,16,TRBV11-2,once,TRBJ1-5,CASINPPWGAKQPQHF,TGTGCCAGCATCAACCCACCGTGGGGGGCGAAGCAGCCCCAGCATTTT
NA,12,TRBV12-3/TRBV12-4,NA,TRBJ2-7,CASRGGGYEQYF,TGTGCCAGCAGGGGTGGCGGCTACGAGCAGTACTTC
TRBD1,11,TRBV29-1,NA,TRBJ1-2,CSVGDSYGYTF,TGCAGCGTCGGGGACAGCTATGGCTACACCTTC
NA,14,TRBV24-1,NA,TRBJ2-5,CATSDSTDQETQYF,TGTGCCACCAGTGACTCGACAGACCAAGAGACCCAGTACTTC
NA,15,TRBV5-1,NA,TRBJ1-3,CASSPAMSSGNTIYF,TGCGCCAGCAGCCCCGCTATGAGCTCTGGAAACACCATATATTTT
TRBD1,14,TRBV3-1/TRBV3-2,NA,TRBJ1-5,CASSQDTGAQPQHF,TGTGCCAGCAGCCAAGATACAGGGGCCCAGCCCCAGCATTTT
NA,16,TRBV28,NA,TRBJ1-5,CASSLLKGFSNQPQHF,TGTGCCAGCAGTTTATTAAAGGGTTTCAGCAATCAGCCCCAGCATTTT
NA,14,TRBV7-2,NA,TRBJ1-2,CASSPAPQLAGYTF,TGTGCCAGCAGCCCTGCCCCCCAGTTGGCTGGCTACACCTTC
TRBD1,15,TRBV19,NA,TRBJ2-5,CATLDGTGPQETQYF,TGTGCCACCCTTGACGGGACAGGCCCCCAAGAGACCCAGTACTTC
NA,14,TRBV4-3,NA,TRBJ2-3,CASSQAGGTDTQYF,TGCGCCAGCAGCCAAGCGGGGGGCACAGATACGCAGTATTTT
NA,14,TRBV5-1,NA,TRBJ1-2,CASSLTDPRYGYTF,TGCGCCAGCAGCCTCACTGACCCCCGCTATGGCTACACCTTC
TRBD1,20,TRBV19,NA,TRBJ1-5,CASSMTRTGQGFSSNQPQHF,TGTGCCAGTAGTATGACCCGAACGGGACAGGGGTTCTCGAGCAATCAGCCCCAGCATTTT
TRBD2,15,TRBV6-5,NA,TRBJ2-2,CASTEGRDWPGELFF,TGTGCCAGCACCGAGGGGAGGGATTGGCCCGGGGAGCTGTTTTTT
NA,17,TRBV6-2/TRBV6-3,NA,TRBJ2-6,CASSTDIKRPGANVLTF,TGTGCCAGCAGTACCGACATAAAACGCCCTGGGGCCAACGTCCTGACTTTC
NA,16,TRBV5-4,few,TRBJ1-3,CASSLRTPGSGNTIYF,TGTGCCAGCAGCTTGAGGACTCCCGGCTCTGGAAACACCATATATTTT
NA,14,TRBV2,NA,TRBJ1-2,CASSLVEKEDGYTF,TGTGCCAGCAGCCTCGTGGAGAAAGAAGATGGCTACACCTTC
TRBD2,15,TRBV2,NA,TRBJ2-3,CASASRTGGTDTQYF,TGTGCCAGCGCCTCTCGGACGGGGGGGACAGATACGCAGTATTTT
NA,13,TRBV4-1,NA,TRBJ1-1,CASSRGGVTEAFF,TGCGCCAGCAGCCGCGGGGGGGTCACTGAAGCTTTCTTT
NA,15,TRBV3-1/TRBV3-2,NA,TRBJ2-5,CASSQDQGRGATQYF,TGTGCCAGCAGCCAAGATCAGGGCAGGGGTGCGACCCAGTACTTC
TRBD1,13,TRBV2,few,TRBJ1-2,CASEYRDSYGYTF,TGTGCCAGCGAATACCGGGACAGCTATGGCTACACCTTC
NA,12,TRBV30,few,TRBJ2-7,CAWSVSLYEQYF,TGTGCCTGGAGTGTAAGTCTCTACGAGCAGTACTTC
TRBD1,16,TRBV6-6,NA,TRBJ1-2,CASSYTRQGENYGYTF,TGTGCCAGCAGTTACACGAGACAGGGCGAGAACTATGGCTACACCTTC
NA,12,TRBV21-1,NA,TRBJ1-4,CASYGQRGKLFF,TGTGCCAGCTACGGACAGCGAGGAAAACTGTTTTTT
NA,17,TRBV28,once,TRBJ1-5,CASSLVWGLDSNQPQHF,TGTGCCAGCAGTTTGGTATGGGGGCTAGATAGCAATCAGCCCCAGCATTTT
TRBD1,18,TRBV5-5,NA,TRBJ1-5,CASSLGGTGEPSNQPQHF,TGTGCCAGCAGCTTGGGGGGGACAGGGGAACCCAGCAATCAGCCCCAGCATTTT
NA,16,TRBV5-1,NA,TRBJ1-6,CASSLSFSSYNSPLHF,TGCGCCAGCAGCTTGTCATTCAGCTCCTATAATTCACCCCTCCACTTT
NA,17,TRBV28,NA,TRBJ1-3,CASSFGGTPYSGNTIYF,TGTGCCAGCAGTTTTGGGGGGACCCCTTACTCTGGAAACACCATATATTTT
TRBD1,14,TRBV28,NA,TRBJ1-2,CASSSPPGQGGYTF,TGTGCCAGCAGTTCCCCCCCAGGACAGGGGGGCTACACCTTC
TRBD1,16,TRBV10-2,once,TRBJ1-2,CASSLRGTGFNYGYTF,TGCGCCAGCAGCCTCAGGGGGACAGGGTTTAACTATGGCTACACCTTC
NA,15,TRBV12-5,few,TRBJ1-1,CASGLVLGRNTEAFF,TGTGCTAGTGGTTTGGTACTAGGGAGAAACACTGAAGCTTTCTTT